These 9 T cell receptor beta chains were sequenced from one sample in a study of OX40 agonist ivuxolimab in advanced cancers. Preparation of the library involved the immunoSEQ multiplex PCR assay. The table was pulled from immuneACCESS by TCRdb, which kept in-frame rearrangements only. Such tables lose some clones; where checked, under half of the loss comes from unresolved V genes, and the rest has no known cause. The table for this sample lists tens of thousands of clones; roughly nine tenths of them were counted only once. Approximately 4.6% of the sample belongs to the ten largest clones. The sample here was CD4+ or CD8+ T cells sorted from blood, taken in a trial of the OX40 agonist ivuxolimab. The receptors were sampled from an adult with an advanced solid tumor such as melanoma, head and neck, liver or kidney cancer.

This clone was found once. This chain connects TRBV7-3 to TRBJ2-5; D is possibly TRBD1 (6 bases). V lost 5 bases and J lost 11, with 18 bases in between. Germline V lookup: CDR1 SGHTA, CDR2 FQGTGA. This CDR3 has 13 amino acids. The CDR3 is CASSPTDRDKQYF. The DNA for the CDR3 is TGTGCCAGCAGCCCCACCGACCGGGACAAGCAGTACTTC.

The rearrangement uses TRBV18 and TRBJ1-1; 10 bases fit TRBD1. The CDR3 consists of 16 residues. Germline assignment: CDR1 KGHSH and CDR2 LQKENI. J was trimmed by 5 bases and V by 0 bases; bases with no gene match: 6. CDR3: CASSPPGQGFVTEAFF. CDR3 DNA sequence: TGTGCCAGCTCACCACCGGGACAGGGGTTTGTAACTGAAGCTTTCTTT.

In DNA form, the CDR3 reads TGTGCCTTTGGGACAGGGTATACCGGGGAGCTGTTTTTT. Translating it yields CAFGTGYTGELFF. This chain links TRBV30 with TRBJ2-2, with TRBD1 matching 9 bases. CDR3 length: 13 residues. Unmatched junction bases numbered 5, after V lost 7 bases and J lost 5 bases. Germline V gene lookup returns CDR1 GTSNPN and CDR2 SVGIG (reference sequence).

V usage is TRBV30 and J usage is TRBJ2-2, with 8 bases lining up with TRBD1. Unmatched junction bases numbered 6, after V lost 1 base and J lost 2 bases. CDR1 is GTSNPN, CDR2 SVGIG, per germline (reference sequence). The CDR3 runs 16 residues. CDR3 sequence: CAWSGRGQVNTGELFF. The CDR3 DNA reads TGTGCCTGGAGTGGTAGGGGACAGGTAAACACCGGGGAGCTGTTTTTT.

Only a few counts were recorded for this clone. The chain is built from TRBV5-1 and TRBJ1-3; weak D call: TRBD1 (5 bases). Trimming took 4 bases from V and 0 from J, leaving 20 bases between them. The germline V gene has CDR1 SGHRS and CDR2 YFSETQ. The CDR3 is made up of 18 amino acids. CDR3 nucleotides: TGCGCCAGCAGCCCGAGGGGCCAGGAGATTGACTCTGGAAACACCATATATTTT. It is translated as CASSPRGQEIDSGNTIYF.

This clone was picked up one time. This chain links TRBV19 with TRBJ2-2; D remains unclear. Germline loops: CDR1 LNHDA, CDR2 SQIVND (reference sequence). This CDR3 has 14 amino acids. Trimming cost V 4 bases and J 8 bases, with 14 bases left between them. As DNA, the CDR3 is TGTGCCAGTAGTACGAATTCCGACCTTGGGGAGCTGTTTTTT. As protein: CASSTNSDLGELFF.

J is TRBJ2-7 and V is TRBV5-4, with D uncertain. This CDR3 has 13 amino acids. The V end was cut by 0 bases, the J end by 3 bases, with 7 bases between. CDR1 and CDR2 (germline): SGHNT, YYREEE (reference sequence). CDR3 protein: CASSLAGSYEQYF. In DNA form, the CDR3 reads TGTGCCAGCAGCTTGGCCGGCAGCTACGAGCAGTACTTC.

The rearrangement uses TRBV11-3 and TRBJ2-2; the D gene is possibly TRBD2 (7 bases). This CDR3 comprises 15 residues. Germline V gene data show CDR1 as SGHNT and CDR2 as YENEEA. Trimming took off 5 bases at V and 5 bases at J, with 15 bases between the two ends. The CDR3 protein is CASSLRKGGTGELFF. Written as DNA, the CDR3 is TGTGCCAGCAGCCTCCGCAAGGGGGGGACCGGGGAGCTGTTTTTT.

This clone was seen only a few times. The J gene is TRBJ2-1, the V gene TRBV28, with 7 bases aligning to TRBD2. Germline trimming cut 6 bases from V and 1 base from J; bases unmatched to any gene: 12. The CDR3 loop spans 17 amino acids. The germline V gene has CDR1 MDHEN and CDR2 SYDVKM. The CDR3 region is CASRTGTTFFSYNEQFF. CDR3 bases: TGTGCCAGCAGGACCGGGACTACCTTTTTTTCCTACAATGAGCAGTTCTTC.